Included here is one T cell receptor beta chain sequence, with context. Its antigen has not been determined. One base away there is no much larger clone; base qualities are not given. These data are taken from a study of cytomegalovirus exposure and HLA in healthy donors (dated by TCRdb to the late 2010s). Notes on the research overall: An earlier analysis of some 500 of the donors reported approximately 300 Gb of sequence data and 117 million unique TCR beta sequences from about 179 million T cells. An early release that covered some 630 HLA-typed donors contained around 300 gigabases of sequencing data and 80 million or so unique TCR sequences. Among the roughly 400 genotyped donors, under 90% belonged to the genetic ancestry cluster associated with self-reported Caucasian donors. The study aimed to test whether cataloging public T cell receptors could reveal signatures of past pathogen exposure. The T cell repertoires of 700 or so subjects were profiled by immunosequencing and related to cytomegalovirus serostatus. A separate validation cohort of over a hundred different subjects was used in addition to the roughly 700-subject first cohort. High-throughput TCR immunosequencing, statistical association of individual TCRs with disease status, and machine learning were combined to predict cytomegalovirus infection status. A later analysis re-analyzed previously published TCR beta repertoires from hundreds of donors and added high-resolution HLA genotyping to study TCR occurrence patterns. In the later analysis, no new phenotypic data were used to find candidate immune exposures; instead, reliance was placed on TCR beta sequences and their occurrence across donors. To decide whether each TCR beta V gene segment behaved as functional or pseudogenic, an earlier analysis of some 600 of the donors relied on high-throughput TCR beta sequencing. Donor age, sex, ethnicity and CMV serostatus were collected together with the repertoire data. A later genetic analysis used genome-wide SNP genotypes for about 60% of the roughly 700 donors, treating that subset as a discovery cohort. All discovery cohort repertoires had been generated on a single sequencing platform. Both class I and class II loci were covered by HLA typing, at four-digit resolution. Typing coverage differed by locus: A, B, C, DRB1 and DQB1 were typed in about 629-640 donors, DQA1 in about 500, DPA1 in 600 to 610, and DPB1 in about 450. Because of strong linkage in the cohort, four or five DR-DQ haplotypes were treated as single units for association and clustering. On average, over 200,000 unique TCR beta nucleotide sequences were sequenced per donor among fewer than 500 genotyped donors of the cohort, with roughly a sixth of those sequences being non-productive.

Including cysteine and phenylalanine, the CDR3 has 16 amino acids. Only CDR3 DNA is held: 48 bases, read in frame from base 1. Per the germline V gene, MNHEY is the CDR1 and SVGAGI is the CDR2. V loses 4 bases, J loses 7 bases, and the germline ends lie 20 bases apart. In total, approximately 690 healthy bone marrow donors made up the cohort. All cohort members were sampled while nominally healthy, although unrecorded immune exposures were likely present. The donor was CMV seronegative and was included in the group of 352 seronegative cohort members. Every donor gave a peripheral blood sample, and the peripheral blood mononuclear cells from that sample were used for TCR beta sequencing. The Qiagen DNeasy Blood Extraction Kit was used to extract genomic DNA from the blood cell samples. Overall study results and their limits: Several of the top co-occurrence clusters appeared to be linked to parvovirus B19, influenza, CMV and Epstein-Barr virus, according to a later analysis. In a later analysis, the rate of TCR association differed among HLA loci, with DRB1 alleles having the most associated TCRs and HLA-C alleles having the fewest. Broadly in line with IMGT annotations, most TCR beta V segments showed up in productive rearrangements about 87% or about 30% of the time in an earlier analysis of several hundred of the donors. Some IMGT-functional V segments, including TRBV6-2 and TRBV6-3, could not be told apart with the 87-base-pair reads, so those segments were excluded. The earlier analysis of about 600 of the donors excluded fewer than 20 rarely observed V segments, including chromosome 9 orphons, because counts were too low. HLA typing was unavailable for some donors at each locus, so association tests used only the typed subset. Strong co-occurrence of HLA alleles, especially DR and DQ, made assigning TCR associations to individual alleles difficult. Across donors, most TCR sequences were observed very rarely, whereas some public TCRs were present in many individuals. The study gave a list of under 200 TCR beta chains associated with cytomegalovirus. In vitro tests confirmed that a few of the cytomegalovirus-associated TCR beta chains recognize cytomegalovirus antigens. Cytomegalovirus status was reported to be diagnosed by the classifier with high specificity and sensitivity in both the original and validation cohorts. Presence/absence analyses assumed roughly uniform sequencing depth across donors, an assumption that may not hold. In a later analysis, HLA-associated TCR beta chains showed more clonal expansion and lower generation probabilities than non-associated chains that were equally common. According to a later analysis, most CMV-associated TCR beta chains appeared to be HLA-restricted, and the HLA associations seemed to be driven largely by CMV exposure. An association between a missense DCLRE1C variant and V-gene and J-gene trimming of TCR beta chains was found in a later genetic analysis and replicated in an independent cohort. CMV serostatus was the only immune exposure information available for the cohort. A later analysis associated approximately 17,000 TCR beta sequences with specific HLA alleles at a false discovery rate of 0.05. A further reported finding was that TCR beta sequences accurately predicted the HLA-A and HLA-B alleles for most subjects in the first cohort. Linkage disequilibrium might explain the correlated functional status among segregating V segments, but an unknown experimental factor could not be excluded. A group of highly shared sequence variants was considered likely to be a technical artifact of the sequencing pipeline. A later genetic analysis reported fewer N-insertions in productive TCRs among donors in an Asian-associated ancestry cluster than the approximately 670-donor mean. The cohort was sequenced for TCR beta chains only, and without alpha or paired-chain data the features that could be detected were limited. The authors suggested that the approach could potentially be generalized to other disease states and immunological phenotypes.

Receptor libraries were prepared by the immunoSEQ multiplex PCR assay. For the multiplex PCR, a mixture combining 60 forward primers for TCR Vbeta segments and 13 reverse primers for TCR Jbeta segments was used. A multiplex PCR assay on genomic DNA amplified the CDR3 region of rearranged TCR beta genes. The Illumina HiSeq System was used to sequence the amplified TCR beta libraries as 87-base-pair reads. The original methods were these. In a later analysis, tens of millions of unique TCR beta chains were counted across the approximately 670 repertoires, and around 10 million of these chains were shared by at least two donors. A nearest-neighbor algorithm error-corrected the raw reads and collapsed the reads into unique sequences, merging closely related sequences to remove PCR and sequencing errors. Alignment of CDR3 sequences to IMGT reference sequences was used to assign V, D and J gene segments. Each retained sequence needed at least a six-nucleotide match to both a V gene segment and a J gene segment. Rearrangements were classified as productive when the CDR3 lacked stop codons and remained in frame with V and J, and all other rearrangements were classified as non-productive. CDR3 was defined by IMGT convention, running from the second conserved V-encoded cysteine to the conserved J-encoded phenylalanine. The earlier analysis of 450 to 750 of the donors excluded any sequence lacking an unambiguous match to a single V gene segment. In an earlier analysis of 500 to 750 of the donors, V segments were called functional above 56.7% productive rearrangements and were called segregating when the between-donor standard deviation exceeded 5%. A statistical classification framework was built for diagnosing cytomegalovirus status from the catalog of TCR beta chain sequences. A later analysis assigned V and J genes by comparing TCR nucleotide sequences with IMGT/GENE-DB human TR gene sequences. Using the TCRdist pipeline, a later analysis assigned CDR3 sequences along with most-parsimonious VDJ recombination scenarios. In a later analysis, each TCR beta chain was defined by its CDR3 amino acid sequence together with its V-gene family, and reads without a unique V-gene family were excluded. To address suspected cross-contamination and a sequencing artifact, a later analysis removed a few hundred highly shared, low-generation-probability nucleotide sequences. For each public chain, a later analysis derived a clonal expansion index from normalized ranks of inferred template counts within each repertoire. In a later analysis, generation probabilities were computed using a VDJ recombination model fitted to out-of-frame rearrangements, and the results were checked against IGoR. A later analysis scored TCR-TCR, TCR-HLA and TCR-CMV co-occurrence with hypergeometric tests, applying a repertoire-size bias correction to TCR pairs. A later analysis estimated false discovery rates by permuting HLA or CMV assignments 20 times. In a later analysis, co-occurring TCRs were grouped using DBSCAN, and TCRdist sequence similarity was added for clustering within HLA-allele-positive subsets. Co-occurrence clustering excluded repertoires with fewer than 30,000 or more than 120,000 public chains, plus five with anomalous nucleotide sharing. The table comes from immuneACCESS by way of TCRdb, which keeps in-frame sequences with V and J called. Part of the clones is missing from these tables; in studies checked, under half for an unresolved V gene and the rest for unknown reasons. The DNA gave D and trimming, while V, J and clone size come from that table. The table for this sample lists under 300,000 clones; 85% to 95% of them were counted only once. The ten largest clones add up to 1.7% of the sample.

The clonotype comes from a girl aged 2-9 years in good health and CMV-seronegative. Sequencing was carried out using PBMCs. The rearranged segments are TRBV6-5 and TRBJ2-1, with TRBD2 perhaps the D gene, on 7 matching bases. In nucleotide form, the sequence is TGTGCCAGCAGTTTCCGTCCGGCGGGGGCAGGGAATGAGCAGTTCTTC. Its protein reads: CASSFRPAGAGNEQFF.